One sample yielded the 24 T cell receptor beta chains listed below, sequenced in a study of radiotherapy plus CTLA-4 blockade in lung cancer. The table came from immunoSEQ multiplex PCR; TCRdb's copy has only in-frame clones and leaves some out. The sample records around 99,000 clones, approximately 86% being singletons. Sequenced here: peripheral blood, sampled from a patient treated with radiotherapy plus ipilimumab. The receptors come from a human donor with non-small cell lung cancer that progressed on radiotherapy plus ipilimumab.

V usage is TRBV5-4 and J usage is TRBJ2-3; 13 nucleotides agree with TRBD2. The CDR3 is made up of 17 amino acids. The J segment lost 3 bases and the V segment lost 2 bases, leaving 6 bases of the junction unmatched. Germline-derived CDR1 and CDR2 are SGHNT and YYREEE (reference sequence). CDR3 residues: CASSFELAGGKTDTQYF. The DNA of the CDR3 is TGTGCCAGCAGCTTCGAACTAGCGGGAGGGAAAACAGATACGCAGTATTTT.

This chain links TRBV2 with TRBJ2-5; D remains unclear. Germline assignment: CDR1 SNHLY and CDR2 FYNNEI. The CDR3 loop spans 11 amino acids. The V and J ends lost 3 bases and 5 bases respectively, with 4 bases between them. In DNA form, the CDR3 reads TGTGCCAGCAGTGATTGGGAGACCCAGTACTTC. Translating it yields CASSDWETQYF.

Here the CDR3 DNA reads TGTGCCAGCACCTACGACAGGCCTAGCACAGATACGCAGTATTTT. It specifies CASTYDRPSTDTQYF. The chain links TRBV6-1 to TRBJ2-3, with D maybe TRBD1 (6 bases). Germline V gene sequence: CDR1 MNHNS, CDR2 SASEGT. The CDR3 is 15 amino acids. The V and J ends lost 7 bases and 0 bases respectively, with 14 bases between them.

The CDR3 bases are TGTGCCAGCAGCCCTGGAGGGGGGCCCACAGATACGCAGTATTTT. Translating it yields CASSPGGGPTDTQYF. The V gene is TRBV11-3, the J gene TRBJ2-3; D tentatively fits TRBD1 or TRBD2 (6 bases each). Trimming took 5 bases from V and 2 from J, leaving 14 bases between them. CDR1 and CDR2 (germline): SGHNT, YENEEA. The CDR3 has 15 residues. Full variable domain (missing parts from reference TRBV11-3 and TRBJ2-3): EAGVVQSPRYKIIEKKQPVAFWCNPISGHNTLYWYLQNLGQGPELLIRYENEEAVDDSQLPKDRFSAERLKGVDSTLKIQPAELGDSAVYLCASSPGGGPTDTQYFGPGTRLTVL.

This chain joins TRBV12-2 and TRBJ2-3; TRBD1 was called by the table and not checked on the DNA. TRBV12-2 is termed a pseudogene. The CDR3 totals 15 residues. Written as DNA, the CDR3 is TGTGCAAGTCGCCTGAGGACAGGCCGCACAGATACGCAGTATTTT. It encodes CASRLRTGRTDTQYF.

The count of this clone is one. The J gene is TRBJ1-1, the V gene TRBV27; possibly TRBD1 for D (5 bases). Germline V CDR1 and CDR2: MNHEY, SMNVEV (reference sequence). V was clipped by 8 bases and J by 1 base, with 14 bases between them. CDR3 length equals 14 residues. CDR3 sequence reads: CASSRDFTNTEAFF. The DNA of the CDR3 is TGTGCCAGCTCAAGGGACTTTACGAACACTGAAGCTTTCTTT.

This chain connects TRBV29-1 to TRBJ1-3; TRBD1 agrees at 7 bases. The junction had 4 bases not matched to a gene; V was cut back by 1 base and J by 1 base. Germline CDR1 is SQVTM and CDR2 is ANQGSEA. CDR3 length: 15 residues. CDR3 in amino acids: CSVEVRGRSGNTIYF. The CDR3 region has the DNA TGCAGCGTTGAAGTGAGGGGGCGGTCTGGAAACACCATATATTTT.

The genes are TRBV9 and TRBJ2-7, with D tentatively TRBD1 or TRBD2 (5 bases each). This CDR3 region has 15 residues. V was cut by 3 bases and J by 1 base, with 14 bases left in between. Per germline, CDR1 SGDLS and CDR2 YYNGEE. The CDR3: CASSGSGTGSYEQYF. The CDR3 DNA follows: TGTGCCAGCAGCGGGTCCGGGACGGGTTCCTACGAGCAGTACTTC.

This clone was observed a single time. J is TRBJ2-3 and V is TRBV9; the D is unclear. The CDR3 runs 14 residues. Trimming took 4 bases from V and 6 from J, leaving 15 bases between them. In germline, CDR1 is SGDLS, CDR2 YYNGEE. The CDR3 here is CASSPLWGGDTQYF. The DNA of the CDR3 is TGTGCCAGCAGCCCGCTGTGGGGTGGCGATACGCAGTATTTT.

The chain carries TRBV19 and TRBJ2-2; 15 nucleotides agree with TRBD2. The germline V gene encodes CDR1 LNHDA and CDR2 SQIVND (reference sequence). After removal of 6 bases from V and 2 bases from J, the junction contained 4 bases not matched to a gene. This CDR3 spans 17 amino acids. The CDR3 loop is CASSPGLAGGNTGELFF. DNA for the CDR3: TGTGCCAGTAGCCCGGGACTAGCGGGAGGAAACACCGGGGAGCTGTTTTTT.

This rearrangement joins TRBV4-1 to TRBJ2-1; 8 nucleotides line up with TRBD2. The ends lost 1 base at V and 6 bases at J; junction bases unmatched: 5. Germline V gene data show CDR1 as MGHRA and CDR2 as YSYEKL. CDR3 length: 15 residues. Here the CDR3 DNA reads TGCGCCAGCAGCCAAGGGTGGCTAGCGGGCAATGAGCAGTTCTTC. This encodes CASSQGWLAGNEQFF.

The V call is TRBV18, the J call TRBJ2-2; 9 nucleotides line up with TRBD1. Germline V gene lookup returns CDR1 KGHSH and CDR2 LQKENI. V gave up 6 bases and J gave up 0 bases; unmatched junction bases: 14. This CDR3 has 19 amino acids. The CDR3 nucleotides are TGTGCCAGCTCTCGGATTGGGACAGGGACTTACGCGAACACCGGGGAGCTGTTTTTT. It yields the protein CASSRIGTGTYANTGELFF. Using reference TRBV18 and TRBJ2-2 for the parts outside the CDR3, the full variable domain is NAGVMQNPRHLVRRRGQEARLRCSPMKGHSHVYWYRQLPEEGLKFMVYLQKENIIDESGMPKERFSAEFPKEGPSILRIQQVVRGDSAAYFCASSRIGTGTYANTGELFFGEGSRLTVL.

The chain employs TRBV7-2 and TRBJ2-5; TRBD2 might be the D (6 bases). The better agreement between TRBJ2-7 and the DNA end casts doubt on the J call. CDR1 is SGHTA, CDR2 FQGNSA, per germline. CDR3 length: 15 residues. CDR3: CASSYLAGREYEQYF. In nucleotides, the CDR3 is TGTGCCAGCAGCTACCTCGCCGGGAGAGAATACGAGCAGTACTTC.

This chain joins TRBV7-2 and TRBJ1-1; no reliable D call. Trimming cost V 5 bases and J 5 bases, with 12 bases left between them. The CDR3 totals 13 residues. Germline lookup yields CDR1 SGHTA and CDR2 FQGNSA. The DNA of the CDR3 is TGTGCCAGCAGCCCGACGGCCCCTACTGAAGCTTTCTTT. Its translation: CASSPTAPTEAFF.

The chain joins TRBV19 to TRBJ1-2, with D maybe TRBD1 (6 bases). Trimming pared 5 bases from V and 10 bases from J, leaving 23 bases between. The CDR3 consists of 15 residues. Germline CDR1 LNHDA, CDR2 SQIVND (reference sequence). The CDR3 is CASSHRGGSGGYYTF. In DNA form, the CDR3 reads TGTGCCAGTAGTCATAGGGGAGGTAGTGGGGGCTACTACACCTTC.

DNA of the CDR3: TGTGCCAGCAGCCGGGCGGGGGGACGAGAGACCCAGTACTTC. It is translated as CASSRAGGRETQYF. The chain carries TRBV7-9 and TRBJ2-5; 8 bases match TRBD2. Looked up from germline, CDR1 is SEHNR and CDR2 is FQNEAQ (reference sequence). V trimming: 5 bases; J trimming: 4 bases; junction bases outside the gene matches: 6. The CDR3 covers 14 residues.

This clone was counted between two and nine times. The gene calls are TRBV18 and TRBJ1-5; D remains ambiguous. V lost 3 bases, J lost 4 bases, and 7 bases lay in between. The CDR3 totals 13 residues. Germline V gene data show CDR1 as KGHSH and CDR2 as LQKENI. The CDR3 nucleotides read TGTGCCAGCTCACCGAGTGGGAATCAGCCCCAGCATTTT. It codes for CASSPSGNQPQHF.

This chain uses TRBV5-6 with TRBJ2-5, with D perhaps matching TRBD2 (7 bases). The J call may be incorrect, as the DNA end agrees better with TRBJ2-7. The CDR3 is made up of 15 amino acids. Germline-derived CDR1 and CDR2 are SGHDT and YYEEEE. The CDR3 loop is CASSLPEGGHHEQYF. The CDR3 nucleotides read TGTGCCAGCAGCCTACCCGAGGGGGGGCATCACGAGCAGTACTTC.

The chain links TRBV5-5 to TRBJ2-3; 10 nucleotides align to TRBD2. CDR1 and CDR2 (germline): SGHKS, YYEKEE (reference sequence). The length of the CDR3 is 15 residues. The ends lost 1 base at V and 3 bases at J; junction bases unmatched: 2. The CDR3 reads CASSLLAGETDTQYF. The CDR3 DNA is TGTGCCAGCAGCTTGCTAGCGGGAGAAACAGATACGCAGTATTTT.

This chain connects TRBV9 to TRBJ2-5; 9 bases are shared with TRBD1. CDR3 length equals 15 residues. Germline lookup yields CDR1 SGDLS and CDR2 YYNGEE. The J segment lost 3 bases and the V segment lost 4 bases, leaving 7 bases of the junction unmatched. The CDR3 sequence is CASSQRGTGKETQYF. The CDR3 DNA follows: TGTGCCAGCAGCCAGAGAGGGACAGGGAAAGAGACCCAGTACTTC.

V usage is TRBV10-2 and J usage is TRBJ2-3; no clear D gene. The V and J ends lost 3 bases and 6 bases respectively, with 4 bases between them. The CDR3 runs 11 residues. CDR1 WSHSY and CDR2 SAAADI come from the germline V gene. CDR3 nucleotides: TGCGCCAGCAGTGATGGTGATACGCAGTATTTT. Translated: CASSDGDTQYF.

The V and J genes are TRBV19 and TRBJ2-2, with TRBD2 matching 10 bases. V lost 3 bases and J lost 4; bases outside the gene matches: 5. The germline CDR1 and CDR2 sequences are LNHDA and SQIVND (reference sequence). This CDR3 has 16 residues. The CDR3 here is CASSIVLAGGTGELFF. Written as DNA, the CDR3 is TGTGCCAGTAGTATCGTTTTAGCGGGGGGCACCGGGGAGCTGTTTTTT.

The CDR3 DNA follows: TGCGCCAGCAGCTTGGGGTTAGCGGGAGCAATCTTTCCGTTCTTC. Translating gives CASSLGLAGAIFPFF. The chain carries TRBV5-1 and TRBJ2-1; TRBD2 aligns across 9 bases. The CDR3 runs 15 residues. CDR1 is SGHRS, CDR2 YFSETQ, per germline. With V trimmed by 0 bases and J by 15 bases, 13 bases remained unmatched.

About this clone itself: The same CDR3 is also encoded by other DNA sequences in this sample. The genes are TRBV29-1 and TRBJ2-1; D gene unclear. V was trimmed by 4 bases and J by 8 bases, leaving 12 bases between them. CDR3 length equals 12 residues. The germline V gene encodes CDR1 SQVTM and CDR2 ANQGSEA. The CDR3 loop reads CSVVRRGYEQFF. Written as DNA, the CDR3 is TGCAGCGTTGTTCGGCGAGGCTATGAGCAGTTCTTC.